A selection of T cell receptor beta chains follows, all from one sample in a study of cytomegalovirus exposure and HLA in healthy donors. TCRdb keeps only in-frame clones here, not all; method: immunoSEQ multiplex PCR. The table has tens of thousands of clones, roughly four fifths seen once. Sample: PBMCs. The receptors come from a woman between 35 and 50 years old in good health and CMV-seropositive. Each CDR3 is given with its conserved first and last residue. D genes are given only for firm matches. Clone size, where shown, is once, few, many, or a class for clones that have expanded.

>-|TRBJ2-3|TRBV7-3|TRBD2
CASSLLAGATDTQYF
TGTGCCAGCAGCTTATTAGCGGGAGCCACAGATACGCAGTATTTT
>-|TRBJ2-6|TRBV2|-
CASSVRGGANVLTF
TGTGCCAGCAGTGTGCGGGGTGGGGCCAACGTCCTGACTTTC
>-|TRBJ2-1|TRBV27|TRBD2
CASSRGTSGRYNEQFF
TGTGCCAGCAGTCGGGGGACTAGCGGGAGATACAATGAGCAGTTCTTC
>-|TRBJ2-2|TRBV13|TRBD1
CASSVGQSIMAGELFF
TGTGCCAGCAGCGTGGGACAGTCCATCATGGCCGGGGAGCTGTTTTTT
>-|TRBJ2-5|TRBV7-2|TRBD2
CASSVGASGIRETQYF
TGTGCCAGCAGCGTAGGGGCTAGCGGGATAAGGGAGACCCAGTACTTC
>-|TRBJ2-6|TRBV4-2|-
CASSQDRVAGANVLTF
TGTGCCAGCAGCCAAGATCGGGTAGCTGGGGCCAACGTCCTGACTTTC
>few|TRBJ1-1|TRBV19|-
CASSIARAESAFF
TGTGCCAGTAGTATAGCCAGGGCGGAGAGCGCTTTCTTT
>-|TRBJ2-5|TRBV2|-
CASVGGGVETQYF
TGTGCCAGCGTAGGGGGAGGGGTCGAGACCCAGTACTTC
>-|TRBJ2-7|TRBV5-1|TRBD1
CASSLGTGATWEQYF
TGCGCCAGCAGCTTGGGGACAGGAGCCACCTGGGAGCAGTACTTC
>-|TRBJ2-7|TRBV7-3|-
CASSSGDYPGEQYF
TGTGCCAGCAGCTCAGGGGACTATCCTGGCGAGCAGTACTTC
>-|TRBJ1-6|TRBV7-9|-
CASSLTGTGHNSPLHF
TGTGCCAGCAGCTTAACTGGTACAGGGCACAATTCACCCCTCCACTTT
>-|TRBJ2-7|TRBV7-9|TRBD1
CSSSYDQGQGSYEQYF
TGTTCCAGCAGTTATGACCAGGGACAGGGATCCTACGAGCAGTACTTC
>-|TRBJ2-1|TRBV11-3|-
CASSSDSRERKFF
TGTGCCAGCAGCTCCGACTCCCGGGAGAGAAAGTTCTTC
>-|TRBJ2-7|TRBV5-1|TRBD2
CASSLTAGVGEQYF
TGCGCCAGCAGCTTGACGGCGGGAGTGGGCGAGCAGTACTTC
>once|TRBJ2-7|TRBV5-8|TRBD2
CASSSPSGKRAYEQYF
TGTGCCAGCAGCTCCCCTAGCGGGAAGCGTGCTTACGAGCAGTACTTC
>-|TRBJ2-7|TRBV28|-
CASSAYLRSEQYF
TGTGCCAGCAGTGCCTACCTTCGGAGCGAGCAGTACTTC
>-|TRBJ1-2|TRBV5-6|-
CASSLGAIPANHGYTF
TGTGCCAGCAGCTTGGGGGCCATCCCCGCAAACCATGGCTACACCTTC
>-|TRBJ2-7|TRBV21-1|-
CASSKGLCRQAYEQYF
TGTGCCAGCAGCAAAGGCCTATGTAGGCAGGCCTACGAGCAGTACTTC
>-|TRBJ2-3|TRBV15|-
CATSRVGLGDTQYF
TGTGCCACCAGCAGAGTTGGCCTCGGGGATACGCAGTATTTT
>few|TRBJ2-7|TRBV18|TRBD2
CASSPVSGYEQYF
TGTGCCAGCTCACCGGTTAGCGGGTACGAGCAGTACTTC
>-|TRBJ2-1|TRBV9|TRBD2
CASSAYSGRRNEQFF
TGTGCCAGCAGCGCATATAGCGGGAGGCGGAATGAGCAGTTCTTC
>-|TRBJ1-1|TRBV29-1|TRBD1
CSVTGTGGVNTEAFF
TGCAGCGTCACCGGGACAGGGGGCGTGAACACTGAAGCTTTCTTT
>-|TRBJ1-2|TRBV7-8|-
CASSLAKKKPGYGYTF
TGTGCCAGCAGCTTAGCGAAGAAAAAGCCCGGGTATGGCTACACCTTC
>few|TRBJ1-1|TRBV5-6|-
CASSLRRNTEAFF
TGTGCCAGCAGCTTGCGGAGGAACACTGAAGCTTTCTTT
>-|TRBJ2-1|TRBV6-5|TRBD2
CASSYSSGSSYNEQFF
TGTGCCAGCAGTTACTCGAGCGGGAGTTCCTACAATGAGCAGTTCTTC
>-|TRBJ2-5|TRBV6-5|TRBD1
CASSYSGTEYQETQYF
TGTGCCAGCAGTTACTCGGGGACAGAGTACCAAGAGACCCAGTACTTC
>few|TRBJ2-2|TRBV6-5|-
CASSQSQTTGELFF
TGTGCCAGCAGTCAATCACAGACAACCGGGGAGCTGTTTTTT
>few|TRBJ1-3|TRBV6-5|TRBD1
CATATGGQYTIYF
TGTGCCACCGCGACAGGGGGCCAGTACACCATATATTTT
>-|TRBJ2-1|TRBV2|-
CASSGGRGREYNEQFF
TGTGCCAGCAGTGGTGGCCGTGGGCGGGAATACAATGAGCAGTTCTTC
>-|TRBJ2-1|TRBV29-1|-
CSVLPGSGVYNEQFF
TGCAGCGTTCTTCCAGGGTCGGGGGTTTACAATGAGCAGTTCTTC
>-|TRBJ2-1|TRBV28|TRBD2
CASSPLSGIKTNEQFF
TGTGCCAGCAGTCCTCTTAGCGGGATAAAGACCAATGAGCAGTTCTTC
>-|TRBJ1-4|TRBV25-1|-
CASSYNEKLFF
TGTGCCAGCAGTTATAATGAAAAACTGTTTTTT
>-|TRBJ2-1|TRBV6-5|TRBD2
CASTASGSGNEQFF
TGTGCCAGCACCGCGAGCGGGAGCGGGAATGAGCAGTTCTTC
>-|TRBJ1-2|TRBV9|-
CASSAGGRGFFYGYTF
TGTGCCAGCAGCGCGGGCGGGAGAGGATTCTTCTATGGCTACACCTTC
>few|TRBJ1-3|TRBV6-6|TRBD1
CASSPAGGGYTIYF
TGTGCCAGCAGTCCAGCAGGGGGAGGATACACCATATATTTT
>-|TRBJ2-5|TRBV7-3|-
CASSLSGRGRETQYF
TGTGCCAGCAGCTTATCGGGGCGGGGGCGTGAGACCCAGTACTTC
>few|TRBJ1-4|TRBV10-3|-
CAISESTGNEKLFF
TGTGCCATCAGTGAGTCTACGGGGAATGAAAAACTGTTTTTT
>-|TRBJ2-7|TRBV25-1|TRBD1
CASSAGTGDYEQYF
TGTGCCAGCAGCGCCGGGACAGGAGACTACGAGCAGTACTTC
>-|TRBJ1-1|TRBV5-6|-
CASSLQGRNTEAFF
TGTGCCAGCAGCTTGCAAGGGAGGAACACTGAAGCTTTCTTT
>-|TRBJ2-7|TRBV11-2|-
CASSLARGPSYEQYF
TGTGCCAGCAGCTTAGCGCGGGGACCCTCCTACGAGCAGTACTTC
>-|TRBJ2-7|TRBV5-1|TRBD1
CASSLEDRDSNEQYF
TGCGCCAGCAGCTTGGAGGACAGGGATTCCAACGAGCAGTACTTC
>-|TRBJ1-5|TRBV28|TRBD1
CASWGTDRGGNQPQHF
TGTGCCAGCTGGGGTACAGACAGGGGAGGCAATCAGCCCCAGCATTTT
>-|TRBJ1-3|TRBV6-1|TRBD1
CASSEYQGAGNTIYF
TGTGCCAGCAGTGAATATCAGGGGGCTGGAAACACCATATATTTT
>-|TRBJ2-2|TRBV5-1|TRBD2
CASSTSGANTGELFF
TGCGCCAGCAGTACTAGCGGAGCGAACACCGGGGAGCTGTTTTTT
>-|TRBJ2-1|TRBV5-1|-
CASSLGLTYNEQFF
TGCGCCAGCAGCTTGGGTCTAACCTACAATGAGCAGTTCTTC
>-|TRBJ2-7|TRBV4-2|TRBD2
CASSQGGLGSYEQYF
TGTGCCAGCAGCCAAGGGGGACTAGGGTCCTACGAGCAGTACTTC
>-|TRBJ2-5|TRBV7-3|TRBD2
CASSPGTSGRQETQYF
TGTGCCAGCAGCCCCGGGACTAGCGGGAGACAAGAGACCCAGTACTTC
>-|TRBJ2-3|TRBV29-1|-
CSTSTDDTQYF
TGCAGCACTTCGACAGACGATACGCAGTATTTT
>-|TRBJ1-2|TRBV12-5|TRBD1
CASGGTDNYGYTF
TGTGCTAGTGGAGGGACAGATAACTATGGCTACACCTTC
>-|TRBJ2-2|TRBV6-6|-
CASSYSVGGSTGELFF
TGTGCCAGCAGTTACTCTGTGGGAGGCTCCACCGGGGAGCTGTTTTTT
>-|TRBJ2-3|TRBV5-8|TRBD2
CASSLSSGRADTQYF
TGTGCCAGCAGCTTGAGTAGCGGGAGGGCAGATACGCAGTATTTT
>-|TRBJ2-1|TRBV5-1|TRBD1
CASSLMDRGDEQFF
TGCGCCAGCAGCTTGATGGACAGGGGCGATGAGCAGTTCTTC
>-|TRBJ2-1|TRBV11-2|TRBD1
CASSLGGTVRFEQFF
TGTGCCAGCAGCTTAGGAGGGACAGTGAGGTTTGAGCAGTTCTTC
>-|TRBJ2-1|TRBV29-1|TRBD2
CSVEVSGRYNEQFF
TGCAGCGTTGAGGTTAGCGGGCGCTACAATGAGCAGTTCTTC
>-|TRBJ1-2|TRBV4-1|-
CASSQSGQNYGYTF
TGCGCCAGCAGCCAAAGTGGACAGAACTATGGCTACACCTTC
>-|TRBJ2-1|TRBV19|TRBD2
CASSIVRIAGESYNEQFF
TGTGCCAGTAGTATAGTACGAATAGCGGGAGAATCCTACAATGAGCAGTTCTTC
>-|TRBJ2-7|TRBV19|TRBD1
CASGDRAHEQYF
TGTGCCAGTGGGGACAGGGCCCACGAGCAGTACTTC
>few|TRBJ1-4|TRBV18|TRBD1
CASSPRQGHEKLFF
TGTGCCAGCTCACCCCGACAGGGCCATGAAAAACTGTTTTTT
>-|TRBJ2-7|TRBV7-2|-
CASSSQTGSYEQYF
TGTGCCAGCAGCTCCCAGACAGGCTCCTACGAGCAGTACTTC
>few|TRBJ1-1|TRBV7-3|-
CASSNMNTEAFF
TGTGCCAGCAGCAACATGAACACTGAAGCTTTCTTT